This TCR beta chain was found in a study of regulatory T cells in long-lasting Graves disease. This clonotype was recorded at least ten times. Arm-PCR of CDR3 regions with iRepertoire HTBI primers generated TCR beta libraries. TCRdb ran MiXCR on the multiplex PCR reads and lists one entry per CDR3 protein. Among more than 300,000 distinct CDR3 sequences listed, 23% were seen once. This sample's time point: persistent/refractory GD, antithyroid drugs over 5 years with positive TRAb. Preparation of the TCR library used RNA extracted from PBMCs. The CDR3 is 16 amino acids. The V and J ends lost 5 bases and 6 bases, in that order; junction bases with no gene match: 11.

The chain carries TRBV12-3 or TRBV12-4 and TRBJ2-2; TRBD1 agrees at 8 bases. The sequence was obtained from a woman in her forties with Graves disease. The material was peripheral blood mononuclear cells (PBMCs), obtained when the disease was refractory, from a patient treated with antithyroid drugs. In DNA form, the CDR3 reads TGTGCCAGCAGTCCCAAACGGACAGGGAAGGCCGGGGAGCTGTTTTTT. It is translated as CASSPKRTGKAGELFF.